This T cell receptor beta chain was obtained from a study of tissue T cells after allogeneic stem cell transplantation. Germline assignment: CDR1 SQVTM and CDR2 ANQGSEA. This CDR3 comprises 14 residues. The J segment lost 0 bases and the V segment lost 4 bases, leaving 2 bases of the junction unmatched. Sequenced by immunoSEQ multiplex PCR; TCRdb stores in-frame clones only, minus some. The profile covers roughly 42,000 clones, with roughly 92% appearing a single time and approximately 3.8% taken by the ten largest. The specimen comprised blood, sampled before transplantation. This chain links TRBV29-1 with TRBJ2-2; 7 bases agree with TRBD1. The clonotype comes from a woman aged 40-75 years who later had graft-versus-host disease after an allogeneic stem cell transplant. CDR3 protein: CSVAGTANTGELFF. The CDR3 DNA sequence: TGCAGCGTTGCCGGGACAGCGAACACCGGGGAGCTGTTTTTT.